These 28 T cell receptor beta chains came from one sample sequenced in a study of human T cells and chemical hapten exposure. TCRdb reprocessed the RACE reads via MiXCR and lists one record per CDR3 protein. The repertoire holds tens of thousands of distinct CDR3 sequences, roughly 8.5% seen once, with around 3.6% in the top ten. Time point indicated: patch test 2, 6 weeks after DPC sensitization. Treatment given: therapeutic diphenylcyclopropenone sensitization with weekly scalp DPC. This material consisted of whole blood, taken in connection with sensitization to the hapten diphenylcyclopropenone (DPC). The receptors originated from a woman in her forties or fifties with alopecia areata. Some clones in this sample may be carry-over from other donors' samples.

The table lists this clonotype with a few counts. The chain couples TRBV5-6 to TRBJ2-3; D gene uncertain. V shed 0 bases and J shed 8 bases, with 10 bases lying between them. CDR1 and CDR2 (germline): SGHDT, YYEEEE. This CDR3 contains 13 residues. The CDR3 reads CASSLEAKGTQYF. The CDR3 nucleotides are TGTGCCAGCAGCTTGGAGGCAAAGGGTACGCAGTATTTT.

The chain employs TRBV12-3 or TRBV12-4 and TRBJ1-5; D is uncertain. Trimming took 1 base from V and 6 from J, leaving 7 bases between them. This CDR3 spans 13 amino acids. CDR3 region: CASSLERSQPQHF. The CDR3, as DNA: TGTGCCAGCAGTTTAGAGCGAAGTCAGCCCCAGCATTTT.

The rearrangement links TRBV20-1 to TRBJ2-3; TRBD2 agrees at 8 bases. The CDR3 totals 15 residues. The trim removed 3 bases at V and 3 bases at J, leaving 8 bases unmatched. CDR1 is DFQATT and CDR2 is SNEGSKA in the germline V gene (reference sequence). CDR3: CSASPSGRLTDTQYF. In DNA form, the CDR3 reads TGCAGTGCTAGCCCCAGCGGGAGATTAACAGATACGCAGTATTTT.

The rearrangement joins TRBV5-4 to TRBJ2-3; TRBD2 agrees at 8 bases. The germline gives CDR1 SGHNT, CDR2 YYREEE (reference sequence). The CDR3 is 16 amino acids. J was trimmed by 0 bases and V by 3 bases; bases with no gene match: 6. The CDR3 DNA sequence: TGTGCCAGCAGCTCCCCAGCGGGAGTGAGCACAGATACGCAGTATTTT. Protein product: CASSSPAGVSTDTQYF.

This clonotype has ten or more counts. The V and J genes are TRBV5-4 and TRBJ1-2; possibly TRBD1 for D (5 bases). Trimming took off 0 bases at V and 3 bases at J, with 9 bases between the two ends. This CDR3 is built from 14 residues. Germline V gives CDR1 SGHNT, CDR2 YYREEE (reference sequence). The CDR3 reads CASSLVLQDYGYTF. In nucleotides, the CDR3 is TGTGCCAGCAGCTTGGTTTTACAGGACTATGGCTACACCTTC.

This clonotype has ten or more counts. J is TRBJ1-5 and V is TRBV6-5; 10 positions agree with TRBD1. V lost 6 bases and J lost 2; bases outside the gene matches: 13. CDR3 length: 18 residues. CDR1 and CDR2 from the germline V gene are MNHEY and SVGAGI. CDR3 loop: CASSPDRGLGPGNQPQHF. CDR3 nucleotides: TGTGCCAGCAGCCCAGACAGGGGGCTTGGACCGGGCAATCAGCCCCAGCATTTT.

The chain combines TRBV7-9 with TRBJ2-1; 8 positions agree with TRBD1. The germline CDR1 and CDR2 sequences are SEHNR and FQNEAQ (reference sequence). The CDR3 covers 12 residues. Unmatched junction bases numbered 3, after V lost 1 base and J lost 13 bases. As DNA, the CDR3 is TGTGCCAGCAGCTTAGGGTCAGGGGGCCAGTTCTTC. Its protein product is CASSLGSGGQFF.

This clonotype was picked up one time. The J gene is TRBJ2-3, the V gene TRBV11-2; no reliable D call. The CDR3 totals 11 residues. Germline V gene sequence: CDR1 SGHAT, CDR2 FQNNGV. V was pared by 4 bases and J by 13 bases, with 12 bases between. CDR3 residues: CASSSRYTEYF. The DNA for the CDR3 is TGTGCCAGCAGCTCTCGGTACACGGAGTATTTT.

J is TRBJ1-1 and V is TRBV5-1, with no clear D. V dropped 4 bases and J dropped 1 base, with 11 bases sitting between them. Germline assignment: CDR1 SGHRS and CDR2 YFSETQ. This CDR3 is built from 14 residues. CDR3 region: CASSPNAANTEAFF. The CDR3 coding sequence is TGCGCCAGCAGCCCGAACGCAGCGAACACTGAAGCTTTCTTT.

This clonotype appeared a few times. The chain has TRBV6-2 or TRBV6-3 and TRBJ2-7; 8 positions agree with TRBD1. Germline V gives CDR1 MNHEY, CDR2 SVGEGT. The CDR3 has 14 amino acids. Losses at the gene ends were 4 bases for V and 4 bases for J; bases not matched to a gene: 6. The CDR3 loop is CASSSVDREYEQYF. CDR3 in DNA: TGTGCCAGCAGTTCGGTGGACAGGGAATACGAGCAGTACTTC.

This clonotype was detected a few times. The CDR3 loop reads CASSHGPGELFF. Written as DNA, the CDR3 is TGTGCCAGCAGCCATGGACCCGGGGAGCTGTTTTTT. V usage is TRBV12-3 or TRBV12-4 and J usage is TRBJ2-2; D is unresolved. The CDR3 covers 12 residues. Trimming pared 6 bases from V and 6 bases from J, leaving 8 bases between.

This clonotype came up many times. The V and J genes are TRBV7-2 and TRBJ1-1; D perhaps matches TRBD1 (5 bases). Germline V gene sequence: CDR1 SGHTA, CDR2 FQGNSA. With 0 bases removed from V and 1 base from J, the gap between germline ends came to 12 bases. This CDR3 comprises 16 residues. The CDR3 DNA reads TGTGCCAGCAGCTTAGCCGGGGGACGGAAGAACACTGAAGCTTTCTTT. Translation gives CASSLAGGRKNTEAFF.

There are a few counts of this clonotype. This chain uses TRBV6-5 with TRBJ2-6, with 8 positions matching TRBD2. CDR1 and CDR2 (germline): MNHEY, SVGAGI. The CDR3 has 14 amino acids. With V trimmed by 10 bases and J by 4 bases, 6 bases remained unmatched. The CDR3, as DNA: TGTGCCATCCGGGGGGGGCCCGGGGCCAACGTCCTGACTTTC. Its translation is CAIRGGPGANVLTF.

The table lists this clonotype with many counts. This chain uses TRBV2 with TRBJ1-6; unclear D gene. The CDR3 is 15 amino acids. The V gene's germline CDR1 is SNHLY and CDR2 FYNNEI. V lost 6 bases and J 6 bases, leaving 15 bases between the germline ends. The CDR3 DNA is TGTGCCAGCAGGTCCGGGCAGCACGCTAATTCACCCCTCCACTTT. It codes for CASRSGQHANSPLHF.

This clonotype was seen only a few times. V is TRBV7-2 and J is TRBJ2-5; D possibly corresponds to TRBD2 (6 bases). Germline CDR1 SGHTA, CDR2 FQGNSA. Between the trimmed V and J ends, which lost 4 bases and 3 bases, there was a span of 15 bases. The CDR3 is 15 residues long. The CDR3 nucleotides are TGTGCCAGCAGCTCGACCCTAGCGACCAAAGAGACCCAGTACTTC. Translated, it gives CASSSTLATKETQYF.

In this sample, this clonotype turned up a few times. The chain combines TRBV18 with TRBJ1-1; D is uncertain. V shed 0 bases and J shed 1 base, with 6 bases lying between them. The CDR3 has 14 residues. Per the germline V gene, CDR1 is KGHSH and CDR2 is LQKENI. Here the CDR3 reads CASSPPSQNTEAFF. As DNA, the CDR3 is TGTGCCAGCTCACCACCGTCCCAGAACACTGAAGCTTTCTTT.

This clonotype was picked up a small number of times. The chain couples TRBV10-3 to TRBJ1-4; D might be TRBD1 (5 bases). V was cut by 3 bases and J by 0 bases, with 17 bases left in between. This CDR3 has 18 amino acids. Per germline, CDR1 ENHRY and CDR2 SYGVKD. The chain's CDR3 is CAISDGGLTHPTNEKLFF. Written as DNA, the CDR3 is TGTGCCATCAGTGATGGGGGACTGACCCACCCAACTAATGAAAAACTGTTTTTT.

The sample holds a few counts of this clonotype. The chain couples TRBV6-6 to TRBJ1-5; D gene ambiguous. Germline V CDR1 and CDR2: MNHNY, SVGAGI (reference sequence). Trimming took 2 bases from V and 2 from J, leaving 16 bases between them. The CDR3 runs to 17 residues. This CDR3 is CASSYAGRRQRNQPQHF. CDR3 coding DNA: TGTGCCAGCAGTTACGCCGGAAGGAGACAACGCAATCAGCCCCAGCATTTT.

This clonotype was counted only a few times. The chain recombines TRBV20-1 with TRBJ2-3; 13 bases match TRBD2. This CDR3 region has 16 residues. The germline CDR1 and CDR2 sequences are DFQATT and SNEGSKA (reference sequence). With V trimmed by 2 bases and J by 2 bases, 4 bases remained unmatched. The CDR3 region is CSARLTSGRITDTQYF. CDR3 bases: TGCAGTGCTAGACTGACTAGCGGGAGGATCACAGATACGCAGTATTTT.

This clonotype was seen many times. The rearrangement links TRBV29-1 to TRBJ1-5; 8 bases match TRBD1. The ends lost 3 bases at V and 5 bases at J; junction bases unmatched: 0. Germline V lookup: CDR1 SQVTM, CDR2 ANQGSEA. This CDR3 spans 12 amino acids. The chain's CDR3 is CSVETGDQPQHF. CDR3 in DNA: TGCAGCGTTGAGACAGGGGATCAGCCCCAGCATTTT.

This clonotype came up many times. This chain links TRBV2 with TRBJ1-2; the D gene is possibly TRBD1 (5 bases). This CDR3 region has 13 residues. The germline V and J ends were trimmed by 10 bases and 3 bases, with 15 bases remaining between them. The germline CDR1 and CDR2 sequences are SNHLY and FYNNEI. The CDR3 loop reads CAIRQTDDYGYTF. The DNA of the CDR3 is TGTGCCATACGCCAGACAGATGACTATGGCTACACCTTC.

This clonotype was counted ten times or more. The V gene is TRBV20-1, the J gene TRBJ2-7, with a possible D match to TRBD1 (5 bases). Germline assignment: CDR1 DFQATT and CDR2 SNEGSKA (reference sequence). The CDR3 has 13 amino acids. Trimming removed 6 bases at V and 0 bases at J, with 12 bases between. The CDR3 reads CSARWGGSYEQYF. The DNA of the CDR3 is TGCAGTGCCCGGTGGGGCGGCTCCTACGAGCAGTACTTC.

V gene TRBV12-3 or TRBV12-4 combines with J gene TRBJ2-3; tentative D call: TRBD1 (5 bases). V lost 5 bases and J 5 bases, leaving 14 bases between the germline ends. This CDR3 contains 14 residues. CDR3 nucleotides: TGTGCCAGCAGTCCGGCCAGGGTGCGAGATACGCAGTATTTT. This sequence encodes CASSPARVRDTQYF.

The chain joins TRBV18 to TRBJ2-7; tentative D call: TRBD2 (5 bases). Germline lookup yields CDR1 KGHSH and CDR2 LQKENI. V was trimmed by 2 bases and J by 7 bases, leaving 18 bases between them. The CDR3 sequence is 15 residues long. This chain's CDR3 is CASSPTGGSIGEQYF. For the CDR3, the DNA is TGTGCCAGCTCACCAACTGGAGGCTCCATTGGGGAGCAGTACTTC.

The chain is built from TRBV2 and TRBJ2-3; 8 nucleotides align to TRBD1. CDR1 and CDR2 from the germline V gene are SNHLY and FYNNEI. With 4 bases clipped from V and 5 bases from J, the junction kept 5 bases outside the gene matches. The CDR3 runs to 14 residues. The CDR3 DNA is TGTGCCAGCAGTGCGCAGGGGGCCCTAGATACGCAGTATTTT. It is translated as CASSAQGALDTQYF.

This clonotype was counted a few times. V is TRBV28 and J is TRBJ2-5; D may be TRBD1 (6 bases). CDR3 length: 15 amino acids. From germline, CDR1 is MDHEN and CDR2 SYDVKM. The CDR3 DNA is TGTGCTTCAGAGACAGGCGGACCCGTCCGGGGGACCCAGTACTTC. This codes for CASETGGPVRGTQYF.

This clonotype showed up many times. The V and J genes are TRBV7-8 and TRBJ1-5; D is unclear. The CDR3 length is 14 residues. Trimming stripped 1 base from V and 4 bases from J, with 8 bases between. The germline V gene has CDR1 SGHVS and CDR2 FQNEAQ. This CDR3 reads CASSLGNENQPQHF. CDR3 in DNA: TGTGCCAGCAGCTTAGGGAACGAGAATCAGCCCCAGCATTTT.

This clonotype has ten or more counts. CDR3 sequence reads: CASSFGTPTYEQYF. In DNA form, the CDR3 reads TGTGCCAGCAGCTTCGGGACCCCCACCTACGAGCAGTACTTC. The gene calls are TRBV5-5 and TRBJ2-7; either TRBD1 or TRBD2 may fit D (5 bases each). The germline CDR1 and CDR2 sequences are SGHKS and YYEKEE (reference sequence). CDR3 length: 14 residues. Between the trimmed V and J ends, which lost 2 bases and 2 bases, there was a span of 11 bases.